This is a list of T cell receptor beta chains from one sample in a study of ipilimumab plus nivolumab after autologous stem cell transplantation. Measured with immunoSEQ multiplex PCR; TCRdb has only the in-frame clones, and not every one. The top ten clones hold around 1% of a sample with some 41,000 clones, 80% to 95% of them seen once. The specimen comprised PBMCs, sampled in a trial of ipilimumab plus nivolumab as post-transplant consolidation. These receptors were collected from a male donor with multiple myeloma. Each CDR3 is given with its conserved first and last residue. Each record gives: J gene, clone size, V gene, D gene, CDR3 length, CDR3 DNA, CDR3 protein. A D gene is named only where the DNA matches it firmly. Clone size appears in some rows only: once, few, many, or a class for an expanded clone.

j_call: TRBJ2-7; clone_size: -; v_call: TRBV4-1; d_call: TRBD1; cdr3_length: 16; cdr3_nt: TGCGCCAGCAGCCAATCTAGGGTCAGGGGGCCCTTGGAGCAGTACTTC; cdr3_aa: CASSQSRVRGPLEQYF
j_call: TRBJ2-5; clone_size: -; v_call: TRBV7-7; d_call: -; cdr3_length: 14; cdr3_nt: TGTGCTAGCAGCTTAGCTCACCTCCAAGAGACCCAGTACTTC; cdr3_aa: CASSLAHLQETQYF
j_call: TRBJ2-1; clone_size: once; v_call: TRBV7-9; d_call: TRBD2; cdr3_length: 15; cdr3_nt: TGTGCCAGCAGCCTCGGGACTAGCGGATACAATGAGCAGTTCTTC; cdr3_aa: CASSLGTSGYNEQFF
j_call: TRBJ2-7; clone_size: once; v_call: TRBV7-9; d_call: TRBD1; cdr3_length: 12; cdr3_nt: TGTGCCAGCAGCTTGACAGGGTACGAGCAGTACTTC; cdr3_aa: CASSLTGYEQYF
j_call: TRBJ2-2; clone_size: once; v_call: TRBV11-2; d_call: -; cdr3_length: 17; cdr3_nt: TGTGCCAGCAGCCTCCGGGTGGCAGGGTCGAGTACCGGGGAGCTGTTTTTT; cdr3_aa: CASSLRVAGSSTGELFF
j_call: TRBJ2-6; clone_size: -; v_call: TRBV18; d_call: -; cdr3_length: 16; cdr3_nt: TGTGCCAGCTCACCAGCGGGGCTATCTGGGGCCAACGTCCTGACTTTC; cdr3_aa: CASSPAGLSGANVLTF
j_call: TRBJ2-1; clone_size: -; v_call: TRBV11-3; d_call: TRBD2; cdr3_length: 15; cdr3_nt: TGTGCCAGCAGCTCCCGGCCAGCGGGGTACAATGAGCAGTTCTTC; cdr3_aa: CASSSRPAGYNEQFF
j_call: TRBJ1-2; clone_size: -; v_call: TRBV19; d_call: -; cdr3_length: 15; cdr3_nt: TGTGCCAGTAGTCCCCGGGCCGCGAGTGATATGGGCTACACCTTC; cdr3_aa: CASSPRAASDMGYTF
j_call: TRBJ2-2; clone_size: -; v_call: TRBV7-3; d_call: -; cdr3_length: 13; cdr3_nt: TGTGCCAGCAGCACCGACAACACCGGGGAGCTGTTTTTT; cdr3_aa: CASSTDNTGELFF
j_call: TRBJ1-3; clone_size: -; v_call: TRBV5-1; d_call: -; cdr3_length: 15; cdr3_nt: TGCGCCAGCAGCTTGACCTCCATCTCTGGAAACACCATATATTTT; cdr3_aa: CASSLTSISGNTIYF
j_call: TRBJ2-5; clone_size: -; v_call: TRBV18; d_call: -; cdr3_length: 16; cdr3_nt: TGTGCCAGCTCACCACGGGCAGGGGAACGTCGGGAGACCCAGTACTTC; cdr3_aa: CASSPRAGERRETQYF
j_call: TRBJ2-3; clone_size: -; v_call: TRBV7-2; d_call: TRBD2; cdr3_length: 15; cdr3_nt: TGTGCCAGCAGCTGGACTAGCGGGAACACAGATACGCAGTATTTT; cdr3_aa: CASSWTSGNTDTQYF
j_call: TRBJ2-1; clone_size: few; v_call: TRBV6-1; d_call: TRBD2; cdr3_length: 13; cdr3_nt: TGTGCCGGCGGGCGGGGGACCTACAATGAGCAGTTCTTC; cdr3_aa: CAGGRGTYNEQFF
j_call: TRBJ1-1; clone_size: once; v_call: TRBV16; d_call: -; cdr3_length: 15; cdr3_nt: TGTGCCAGCACCCTCCCCGCCACGGGGCTCACTGAAGCTTTCTTT; cdr3_aa: CASTLPATGLTEAFF
j_call: TRBJ1-4; clone_size: -; v_call: TRBV15; d_call: -; cdr3_length: 16; cdr3_nt: TGTGCCACCAGCAGGGCCAGGGACGCAACTAATGAAAAACTGTTTTTT; cdr3_aa: CATSRARDATNEKLFF
j_call: TRBJ2-3; clone_size: -; v_call: TRBV10-3; d_call: TRBD2; cdr3_length: 15; cdr3_nt: TGTGCCATCAGTGGATTAGCGGGGGGCACAGATACGCAGTATTTT; cdr3_aa: CAISGLAGGTDTQYF
j_call: TRBJ2-2; clone_size: -; v_call: TRBV4-1; d_call: -; cdr3_length: 16; cdr3_nt: TGCGCCAGCAGCCAATATCAAGGGGCGCATATCGGGGAGCTGTTTTTT; cdr3_aa: CASSQYQGAHIGELFF
j_call: TRBJ2-2; clone_size: -; v_call: TRBV27; d_call: -; cdr3_length: 16; cdr3_nt: TGTGCCAGCACCTTCGACCTAGCGTCAGGCACCGGGGAGCTGTTTTTT; cdr3_aa: CASTFDLASGTGELFF
j_call: TRBJ2-1; clone_size: -; v_call: TRBV7-2; d_call: -; cdr3_length: 15; cdr3_nt: TGTGCCAGCAGCCCGTCCCGGGACGGCGTCAATGAGCAGTTCTTC; cdr3_aa: CASSPSRDGVNEQFF
j_call: TRBJ2-1; clone_size: -; v_call: TRBV29-1; d_call: -; cdr3_length: 12; cdr3_nt: TGCAGCGTTGAAACGGCAGCTAATGAGCAGTTCTTC; cdr3_aa: CSVETAANEQFF
j_call: TRBJ2-5; clone_size: -; v_call: TRBV28; d_call: TRBD1; cdr3_length: 14; cdr3_nt: TGTGCCAGCAGTTTGGCGGACAGGGGAGAGACCCAGTACTTC; cdr3_aa: CASSLADRGETQYF
j_call: TRBJ2-7; clone_size: -; v_call: TRBV15; d_call: TRBD2; cdr3_length: 16; cdr3_nt: TGTGCCACCAGCAGAGTTTGGGGCGGGAGAGCCTACGAGCAGTACTTC; cdr3_aa: CATSRVWGGRAYEQYF
j_call: TRBJ2-5; clone_size: -; v_call: TRBV4-3; d_call: TRBD1; cdr3_length: 15; cdr3_nt: TGCGCCAGCAGCAAGGACAGGGGGATTTGGGAGACCCAGTACTTC; cdr3_aa: CASSKDRGIWETQYF
j_call: TRBJ2-7; clone_size: -; v_call: TRBV18; d_call: TRBD1; cdr3_length: 14; cdr3_nt: TGTGCCAGCTCACCCGGGACAGGGCTCTACGAGCAGTACTTC; cdr3_aa: CASSPGTGLYEQYF
j_call: TRBJ1-2; clone_size: -; v_call: TRBV28; d_call: -; cdr3_length: 12; cdr3_nt: TGTGCCAGCAGCCAGCTAAGATATGGCTACACCTTC; cdr3_aa: CASSQLRYGYTF
j_call: TRBJ1-2; clone_size: -; v_call: TRBV6-5; d_call: -; cdr3_length: 14; cdr3_nt: TGTGCCAGCAGTTACAGAGGACAGAGCTATGGCTACACCTTC; cdr3_aa: CASSYRGQSYGYTF
j_call: TRBJ1-4; clone_size: -; v_call: TRBV27; d_call: -; cdr3_length: 16; cdr3_nt: TGTGCCAGCAGTGACTCGATCAGACTTACTAATGAAAAACTGTTTTTT; cdr3_aa: CASSDSIRLTNEKLFF
j_call: TRBJ2-1; clone_size: -; v_call: TRBV4-3; d_call: -; cdr3_length: 15; cdr3_nt: TGCGCCAGCAGCCAAGGAACATCCAACTACAATGAGCAGTTCTTC; cdr3_aa: CASSQGTSNYNEQFF
j_call: TRBJ2-7; clone_size: -; v_call: TRBV7-8; d_call: TRBD2; cdr3_length: 17; cdr3_nt: TGTGCCAGCAGCAAGATCGGGAATAGCGGGGGGCTTCTCGAGCAGTACTTC; cdr3_aa: CASSKIGNSGGLLEQYF
j_call: TRBJ1-1; clone_size: -; v_call: TRBV28; d_call: -; cdr3_length: 13; cdr3_nt: TGTGCCAGCATTCCTGGGGGGTTGGTTGAAGCTTTCTTT; cdr3_aa: CASIPGGLVEAFF
j_call: TRBJ2-3; clone_size: -; v_call: TRBV5-1; d_call: TRBD1; cdr3_length: 14; cdr3_nt: TGCGCCAGCAGATTGGACAGGCCGACAGATACGCAGTATTTT; cdr3_aa: CASRLDRPTDTQYF
j_call: TRBJ1-1; clone_size: -; v_call: TRBV7-9; d_call: TRBD1; cdr3_length: 14; cdr3_nt: TGTGCCAGCAGGGACGGACAGGCTAACACTGAAGCTTTCTTT; cdr3_aa: CASRDGQANTEAFF
j_call: TRBJ2-2; clone_size: -; v_call: TRBV27; d_call: TRBD1; cdr3_length: 15; cdr3_nt: TGTGCCAGCAGTACCGGGACAGGGTCAACCGGGGAGCTGTTTTTT; cdr3_aa: CASSTGTGSTGELFF
j_call: TRBJ2-3; clone_size: -; v_call: TRBV5-1; d_call: -; cdr3_length: 15; cdr3_nt: TGCGCCAGCAGCCCCCGCTTGGGGGAGTCAGATACGCAGTATTTT; cdr3_aa: CASSPRLGESDTQYF
j_call: TRBJ2-2; clone_size: -; v_call: TRBV4-3; d_call: TRBD2; cdr3_length: 17; cdr3_nt: TGCGCCAGCAGCCAAGCGACTAGCGGAGCGAACACCGGGGAGCTGTTTTTT; cdr3_aa: CASSQATSGANTGELFF
j_call: TRBJ2-2; clone_size: few; v_call: TRBV19; d_call: -; cdr3_length: 14; cdr3_nt: TGTGCCAGTAGTATTCGTGTGGGGACCGGGGAGCTGTTTTTT; cdr3_aa: CASSIRVGTGELFF